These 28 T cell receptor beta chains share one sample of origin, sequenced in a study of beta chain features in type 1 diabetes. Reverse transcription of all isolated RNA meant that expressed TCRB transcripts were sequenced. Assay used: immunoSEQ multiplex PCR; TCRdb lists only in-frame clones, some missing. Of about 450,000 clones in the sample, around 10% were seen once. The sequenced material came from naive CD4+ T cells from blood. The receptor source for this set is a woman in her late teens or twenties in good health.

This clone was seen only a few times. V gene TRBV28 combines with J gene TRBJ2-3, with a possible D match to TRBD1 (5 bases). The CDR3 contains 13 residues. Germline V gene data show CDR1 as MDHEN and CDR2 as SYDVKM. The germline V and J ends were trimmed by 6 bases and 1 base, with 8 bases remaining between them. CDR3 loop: CASSEGGTDTQYF. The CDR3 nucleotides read TGTGCCAGCAGCGAAGGGGGCACAGATACGCAGTATTTT.

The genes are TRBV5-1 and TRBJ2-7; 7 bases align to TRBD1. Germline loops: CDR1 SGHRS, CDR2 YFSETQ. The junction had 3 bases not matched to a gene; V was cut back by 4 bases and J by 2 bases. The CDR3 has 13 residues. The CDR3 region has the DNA TGCGCCAGCAGCCCCCAGGGGGCCTACGAGCAGTACTTC. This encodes CASSPQGAYEQYF.

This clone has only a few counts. CDR3 sequence reads: CASSKDPVTNEKLFF. In DNA, the CDR3 is TGTGCCAGCAGCAAAGATCCGGTGACCAATGAAAAACTGTTTTTT. The rearrangement links TRBV7-2 to TRBJ1-4; no definite D call. Trimming left V 5 bases short and J 5 bases short, with 15 bases between. The CDR3 has 15 residues. Germline lookup yields CDR1 SGHTA and CDR2 FQGNSA.

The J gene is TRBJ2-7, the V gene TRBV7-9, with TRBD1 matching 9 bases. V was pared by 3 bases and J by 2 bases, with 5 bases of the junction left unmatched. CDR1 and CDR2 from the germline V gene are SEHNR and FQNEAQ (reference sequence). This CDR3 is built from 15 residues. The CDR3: CASSFKGTGTYEQYF. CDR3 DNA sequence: TGTGCCAGCAGCTTCAAAGGGACAGGGACCTACGAGCAGTACTTC.

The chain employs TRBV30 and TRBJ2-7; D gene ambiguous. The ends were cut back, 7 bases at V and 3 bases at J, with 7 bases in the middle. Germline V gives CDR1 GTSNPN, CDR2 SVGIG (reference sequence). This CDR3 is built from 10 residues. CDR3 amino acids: CASGDYEQYF. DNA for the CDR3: TGTGCCTCCGGCGACTACGAGCAGTACTTC. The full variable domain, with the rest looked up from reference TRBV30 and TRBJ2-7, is SQTIHQWPATLVQPVGSPLSLECTVEGTSNPNLYWYRQAAGRGLQLLFYSVGIGQISSEVPQNLSASRPQDRQFILSSKKLLLSDSGFYLCASGDYEQYFGPGTRLTVT.

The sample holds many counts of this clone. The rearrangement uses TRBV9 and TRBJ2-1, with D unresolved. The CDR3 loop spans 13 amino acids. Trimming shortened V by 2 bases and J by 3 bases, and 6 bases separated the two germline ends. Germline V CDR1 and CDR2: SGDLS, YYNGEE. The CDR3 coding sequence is TGTGCCAGCAGCGTTTCAGACTACAATGAGCAGTTCTTC. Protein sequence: CASSVSDYNEQFF.

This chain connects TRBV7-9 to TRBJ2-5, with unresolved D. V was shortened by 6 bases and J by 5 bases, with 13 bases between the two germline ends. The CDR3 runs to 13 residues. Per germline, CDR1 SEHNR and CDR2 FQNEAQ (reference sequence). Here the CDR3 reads CASSLDRRETQYF. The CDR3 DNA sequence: TGTGCCAGCAGTTTGGACCGGCGGGAGACCCAGTACTTC.

The CDR3: CASGLASGAYEQYV. As DNA, the CDR3 is TGTGCCAGCGGCCTCGCTAGCGGGGCGTACGAGCAGTACGTC. The rearrangement uses TRBV14 and TRBJ2-7; TRBD2 matches at 9 bases. V gave up 8 bases and J gave up 4 bases; unmatched junction bases: 9. Germline V gives CDR1 SGHDN, CDR2 FVKESK. This CDR3 has 14 residues.

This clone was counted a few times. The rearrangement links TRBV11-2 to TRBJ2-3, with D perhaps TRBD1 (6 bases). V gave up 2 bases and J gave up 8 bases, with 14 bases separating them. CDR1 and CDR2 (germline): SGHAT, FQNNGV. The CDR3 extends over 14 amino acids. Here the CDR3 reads CASSLPQGPSTQYF. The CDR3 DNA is TGTGCCAGCAGCTTACCCCAGGGGCCCAGTACGCAGTATTTT.

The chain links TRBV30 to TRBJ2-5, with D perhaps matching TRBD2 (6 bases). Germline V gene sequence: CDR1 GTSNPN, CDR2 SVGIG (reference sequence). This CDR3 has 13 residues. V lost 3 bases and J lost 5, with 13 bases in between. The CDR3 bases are TGTGCCTGGAGGGGACGGGGGACGGAGACCCAGTACTTC. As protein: CAWRGRGTETQYF.

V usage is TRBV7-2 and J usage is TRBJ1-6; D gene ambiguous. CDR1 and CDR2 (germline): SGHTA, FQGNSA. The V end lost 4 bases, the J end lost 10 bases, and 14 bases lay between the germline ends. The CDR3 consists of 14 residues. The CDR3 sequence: CASSSDRRRSPLHF. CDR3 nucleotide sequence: TGTGCCAGCAGCTCGGACCGCCGGCGCTCACCCCTCCACTTT.

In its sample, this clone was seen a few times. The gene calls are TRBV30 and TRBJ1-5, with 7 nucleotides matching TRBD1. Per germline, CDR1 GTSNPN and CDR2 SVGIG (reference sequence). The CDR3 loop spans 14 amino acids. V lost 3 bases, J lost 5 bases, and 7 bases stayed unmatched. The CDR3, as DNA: TGTGCCTGGAGCGGGACAGCTACTTATCAGCCCCAGCATTTT. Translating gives CAWSGTATYQPQHF.

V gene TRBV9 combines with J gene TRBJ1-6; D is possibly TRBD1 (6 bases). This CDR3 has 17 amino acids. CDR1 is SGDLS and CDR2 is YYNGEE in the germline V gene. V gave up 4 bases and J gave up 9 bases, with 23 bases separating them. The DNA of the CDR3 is TGTGCCAGCAGCAACCTAGAAGGAGCCCTAGGGGGTTCACCCCTCCACTTT. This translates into CASSNLEGALGGSPLHF.

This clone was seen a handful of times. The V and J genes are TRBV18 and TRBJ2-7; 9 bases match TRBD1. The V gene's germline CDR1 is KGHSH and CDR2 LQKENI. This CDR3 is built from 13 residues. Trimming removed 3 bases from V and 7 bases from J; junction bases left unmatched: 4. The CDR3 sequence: CASSPLGTGEQYV. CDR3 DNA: TGTGCCAGCTCACCCCTTGGGACAGGGGAGCAGTACGTC.

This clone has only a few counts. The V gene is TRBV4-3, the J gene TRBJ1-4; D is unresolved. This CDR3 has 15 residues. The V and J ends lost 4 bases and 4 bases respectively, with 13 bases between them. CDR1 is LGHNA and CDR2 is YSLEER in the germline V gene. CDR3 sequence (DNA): TGCGCCAGCAGCCGAGAGCGACGGGTTAATGAAAAACTGTTTTTT. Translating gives CASSRERRVNEKLFF.

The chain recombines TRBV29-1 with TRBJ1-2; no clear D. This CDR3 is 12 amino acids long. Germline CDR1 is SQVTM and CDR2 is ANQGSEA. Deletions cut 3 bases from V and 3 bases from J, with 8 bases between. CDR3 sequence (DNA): TGCAGCGTTGACCCCTTTGACTATGGCTACACCTTC. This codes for CSVDPFDYGYTF.

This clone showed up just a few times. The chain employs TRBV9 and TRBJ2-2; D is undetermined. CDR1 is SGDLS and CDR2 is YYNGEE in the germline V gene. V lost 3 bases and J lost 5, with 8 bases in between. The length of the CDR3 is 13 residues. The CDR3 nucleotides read TGTGCCAGCAGCGACGGACGAACCGGGGAGCTGTTTTTT. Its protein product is CASSDGRTGELFF.

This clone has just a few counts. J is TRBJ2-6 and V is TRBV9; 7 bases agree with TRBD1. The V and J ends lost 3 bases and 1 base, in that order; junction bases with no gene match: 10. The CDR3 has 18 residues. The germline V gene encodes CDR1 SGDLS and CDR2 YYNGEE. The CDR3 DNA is TGTGCCAGCAGCGCGGAAAGACAGGGCCTTTCTGGGGCCAACGTCCTGACTTTC. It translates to CASSAERQGLSGANVLTF.

CDR3 protein: CASSRGTGISSYNSPLHF. The DNA for the CDR3 is TGTGCCAGCAGCCGCGGGACAGGGATCAGCTCCTATAATTCACCCCTCCACTTT. The rearrangement uses TRBV11-2 and TRBJ1-6, with 9 bases identical to TRBD1. Germline V lookup: CDR1 SGHAT, CDR2 FQNNGV. The ends lost 5 bases at V and 0 bases at J; junction bases unmatched: 8. This CDR3 spans 18 amino acids.

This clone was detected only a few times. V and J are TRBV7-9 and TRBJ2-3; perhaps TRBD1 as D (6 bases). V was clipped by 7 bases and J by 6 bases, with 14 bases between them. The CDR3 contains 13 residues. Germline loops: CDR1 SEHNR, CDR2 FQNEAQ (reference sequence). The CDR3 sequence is CASTQFRGDTQYF. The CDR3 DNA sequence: TGTGCCAGCACCCAATTTAGGGGGGATACGCAGTATTTT.

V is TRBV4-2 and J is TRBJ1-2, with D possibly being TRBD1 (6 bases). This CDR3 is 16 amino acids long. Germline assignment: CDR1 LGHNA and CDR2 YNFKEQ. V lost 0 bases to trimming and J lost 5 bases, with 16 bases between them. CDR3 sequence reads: CASSQEPQGKLYGYTF. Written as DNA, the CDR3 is TGTGCCAGCAGCCAAGAGCCTCAGGGGAAGCTTTATGGCTACACCTTC.

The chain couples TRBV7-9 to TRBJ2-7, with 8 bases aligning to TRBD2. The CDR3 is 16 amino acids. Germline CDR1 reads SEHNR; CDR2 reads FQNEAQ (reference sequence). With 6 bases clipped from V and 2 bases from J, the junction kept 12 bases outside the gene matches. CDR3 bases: TGTGCCAGCAGTGGTCTCGCGGGAGGAACGCCCTACGAGCAGTACTTC. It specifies CASSGLAGGTPYEQYF.

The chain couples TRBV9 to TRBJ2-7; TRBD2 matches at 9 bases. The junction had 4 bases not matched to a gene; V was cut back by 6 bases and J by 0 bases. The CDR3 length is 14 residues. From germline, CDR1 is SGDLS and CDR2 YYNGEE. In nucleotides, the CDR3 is TGTGCCAGCACGAGTAGCGGGAGCTCCTACGAGCAGTACTTC. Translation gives CASTSSGSSYEQYF.

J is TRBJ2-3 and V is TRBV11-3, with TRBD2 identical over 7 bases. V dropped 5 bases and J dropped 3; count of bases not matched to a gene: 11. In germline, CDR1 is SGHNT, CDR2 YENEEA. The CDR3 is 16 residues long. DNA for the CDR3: TGTGCCAGCAGCCCACATAGGGCGGGAGATACAGATACGCAGTATTTT. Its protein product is CASSPHRAGDTDTQYF.

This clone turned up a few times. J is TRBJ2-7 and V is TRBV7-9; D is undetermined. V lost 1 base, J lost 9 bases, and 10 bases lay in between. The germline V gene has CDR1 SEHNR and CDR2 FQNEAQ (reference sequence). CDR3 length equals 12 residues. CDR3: CASSLGPIGQYV. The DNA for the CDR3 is TGTGCCAGCAGCTTAGGTCCTATAGGGCAGTACGTC.

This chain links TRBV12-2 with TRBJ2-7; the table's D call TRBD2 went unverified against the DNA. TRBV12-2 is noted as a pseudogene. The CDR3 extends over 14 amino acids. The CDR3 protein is CASRLRTCTYEQYF. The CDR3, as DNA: TGTGCAAGTCGCTTAAGGACTTGTACCTACGAGCAGTACTTC.

The CDR3 DNA reads TGTGCCAGCAGCTTGGAGGGGTTAGCTTATGGCTACACCTTC. Amino acids: CASSLEGLAYGYTF. This rearrangement joins TRBV5-6 to TRBJ1-2, with D possibly TRBD1 on 5 matching bases. The V end was cut by 0 bases, the J end by 5 bases, with 11 bases between. The germline V gene encodes CDR1 SGHDT and CDR2 YYEEEE. This CDR3 spans 14 amino acids.

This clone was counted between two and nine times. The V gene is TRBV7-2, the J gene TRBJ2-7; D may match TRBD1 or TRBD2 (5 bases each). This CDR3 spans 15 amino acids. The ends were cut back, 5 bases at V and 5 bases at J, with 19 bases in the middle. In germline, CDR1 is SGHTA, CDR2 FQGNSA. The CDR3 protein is CASSPTGTGLNEQYF. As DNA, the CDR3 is TGTGCCAGCAGCCCAACCGGGACGGGCCTAAACGAGCAGTACTTC.